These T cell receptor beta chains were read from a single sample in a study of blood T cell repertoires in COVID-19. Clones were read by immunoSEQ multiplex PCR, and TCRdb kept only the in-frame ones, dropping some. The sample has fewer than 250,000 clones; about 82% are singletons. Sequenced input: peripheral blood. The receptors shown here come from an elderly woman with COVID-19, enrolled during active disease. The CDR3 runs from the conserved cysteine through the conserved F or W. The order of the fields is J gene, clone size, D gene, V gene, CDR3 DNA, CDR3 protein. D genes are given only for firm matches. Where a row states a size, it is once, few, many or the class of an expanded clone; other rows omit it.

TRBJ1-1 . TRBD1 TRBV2 TGTGCCAGCAGAACCGGGACAGGGAGGCGCACTGAAGCTTTCTTT CASRTGTGRRTEAFF
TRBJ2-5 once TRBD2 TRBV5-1 TGCGCCAGCAGCTTGGAGGGACTAGCGGGGACAGAGACCCAGTACTTC CASSLEGLAGTETQYF
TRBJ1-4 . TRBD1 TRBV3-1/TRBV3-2 TGTGCCAGCAGCCAAGAGTTGGGGGACAGGGGATGGACTAATGAAAAACTGTTTTTT CASSQELGDRGWTNEKLFF
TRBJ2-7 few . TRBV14 TGTGCCAGCAGCTACGGACAGAGCGAGCAGTACTTC CASSYGQSEQYF
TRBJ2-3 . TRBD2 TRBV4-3 TGCGCCAGCAGCCAAGAGCTGGCTAGCGGGGGGGCATTCACAGATACGCAGTATTTT CASSQELASGGAFTDTQYF
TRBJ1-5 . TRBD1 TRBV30 TGTGCCTGGAGAAGGACAGGGGGCGGTAATCAGCCCCAGCATTTT CAWRRTGGGNQPQHF
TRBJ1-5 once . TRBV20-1 TGCAGTGCTAGTTGGGGGGGGGAGCAGCCCCAGCATTTT CSASWGGEQPQHF
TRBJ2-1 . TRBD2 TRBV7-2 TGTGCCAGCAGCTTATGGACTAGCGGGGGCAATGAGCAGTTCTTC CASSLWTSGGNEQFF
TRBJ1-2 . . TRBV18 TGTGCCAGCTCACCACCGTCAGGGGCCGGAGGCTACACCTTC CASSPPSGAGGYTF
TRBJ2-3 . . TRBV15 TGTGCCACCAGCAACCCTTCGGTCGCAGATACGCAGTATTTT CATSNPSVADTQYF
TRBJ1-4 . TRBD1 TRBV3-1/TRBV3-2 TGTGCCAGCAGCCCTCCCGGGACAGGACGTGAAAAACTGTTTTTT CASSPPGTGREKLFF
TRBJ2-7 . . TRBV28 TGTGCCAGCAGTTTGGGACTTGAGCAGTACTTC CASSLGLEQYF
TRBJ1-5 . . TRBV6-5 TGTGCCAGCAGTTACTCGGGTCCGGGGGGGGAGCCCCAGCATTTT CASSYSGPGGEPQHF
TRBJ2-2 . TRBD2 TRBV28 TGTGCCAACCGGGAGGGGAACACCGGGGAGCTGTTTTTT CANREGNTGELFF
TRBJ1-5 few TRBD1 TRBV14 TGTGCCAGCAGCCCAGGGGGACGAAGCAATCAGCCCCAGCATTTT CASSPGGRSNQPQHF
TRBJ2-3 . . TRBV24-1 TGTGCCACCAGTGACCACACCCAGACAGCTACCGGGAGCACAGATACGCAGTATTTT CATSDHTQTATGSTDTQYF
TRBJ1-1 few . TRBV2 TGTGCCAGCAGTAACCGCGTCGAAGCTTTCTTT CASSNRVEAFF
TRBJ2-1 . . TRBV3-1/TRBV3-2 TGTGCCAGCAGCCAAGTCGGGAGATTAACAAACAATGAGCAGTTCTTC CASSQVGRLTNNEQFF
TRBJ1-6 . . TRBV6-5 TGTGCCAGCAAGGAACAGGGTTTTAATTCACCCCTCCACTTT CASKEQGFNSPLHF
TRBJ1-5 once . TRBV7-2 TGTGCCAGCAGCTTATGGAGTGGAGTTAATCAGCCCCAGCATTTT CASSLWSGVNQPQHF
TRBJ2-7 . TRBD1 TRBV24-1 TGTGCCACCAGTGACCCCGGGACAGGGGGCTACGAGCAGTACTTC CATSDPGTGGYEQYF
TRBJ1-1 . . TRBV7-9 TGTGCCAGCAGCTCACAGGGATTCAACACTGAAGCTTTCTTT CASSSQGFNTEAFF
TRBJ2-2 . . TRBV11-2 TGTGCCAGCACTCTTAGTGGCGGAGGATGGGAGTACACCGGGGAGCTGTTTTTT CASTLSGGGWEYTGELFF
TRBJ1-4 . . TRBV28 TGTGCCAGCAGTTTAGGGGGGTCAACTAATGAAAAACTGTTTTTT CASSLGGSTNEKLFF
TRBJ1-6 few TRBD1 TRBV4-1 TGCGCCAGCAGCGGGACAGATTCTTCCTATAATTCACCCCTCCACTTT CASSGTDSSYNSPLHF
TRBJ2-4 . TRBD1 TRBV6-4 TGTGCCAGCGGTGCCTACCCGGGACAGGGGTTTGAAGCCAAAAACATTCAGTACTTC CASGAYPGQGFEAKNIQYF
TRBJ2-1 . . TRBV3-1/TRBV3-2 TGTGCCAGCAGCCGCGGGCGCGAGAAATACAATGAGCAGTTCTTC CASSRGREKYNEQFF
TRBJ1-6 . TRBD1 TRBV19 TGTGCCAGTAAGGAGACCGGGACAGGGGATTCACCCCTCCACTTT CASKETGTGDSPLHF
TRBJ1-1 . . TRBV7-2 TGTGCCAGCAGCTTAGGGGGGCAGCGCACTGAAGCTTTCTTT CASSLGGQRTEAFF
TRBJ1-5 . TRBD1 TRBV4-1 TGCGCCAGCAGCCAAGTTGGGGACAGGGGCAATCAGCCCCAGCATTTT CASSQVGDRGNQPQHF
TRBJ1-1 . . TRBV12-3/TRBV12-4 TGTGCCAGCAGTCTGCTCGCGCAGGCAGTATTT CASSLLAQAVF
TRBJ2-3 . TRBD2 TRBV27 TGTGCCAGCAGTCGACTAGCGGGGGGGCCGATGGATACGCAGTATTTT CASSRLAGGPMDTQYF
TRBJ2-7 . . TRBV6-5 TGTGCCAGCAAAAAGGGGGATACCACCTACGAGCAGTACTTC CASKKGDTTYEQYF
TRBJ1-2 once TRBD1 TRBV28 TGTGCCAGCAGCACCCTGTCCCGCTGGGACAGGGGATCCTTTGGCTACACCTTC CASSTLSRWDRGSFGYTF
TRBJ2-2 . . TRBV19 TGTGCCACGACGGAGCCGAACACCGGGGAGCTGTTTTTT CATTEPNTGELFF
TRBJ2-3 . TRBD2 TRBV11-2 TGTGCCAGCAGCTTCACCGGGACTATTGGGTCAGATACGCAGTATTTT CASSFTGTIGSDTQYF
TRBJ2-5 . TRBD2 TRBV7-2 TGTGCCAGCAGCTTACAGTGGGGGGGGCAAGAGACCCAGTACTTC CASSLQWGGQETQYF
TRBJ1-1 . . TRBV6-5 TGTGCCAGCAGTTACTCGGACAGCCTGAACACTGAAGCTTTCTTT CASSYSDSLNTEAFF
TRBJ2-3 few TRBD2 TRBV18 TGTGCCAGCTCACCCTCAGCGGGGCCCACAGATACGCAGTATTTT CASSPSAGPTDTQYF
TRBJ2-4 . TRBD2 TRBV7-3 TGTGCCAGCAGCCCTAGGGAGCGGGGGATAGGCAAAAACATTCAGTACTTC CASSPRERGIGKNIQYF
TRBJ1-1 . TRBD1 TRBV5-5 TGTGCCAGCAGCTTGTGGACAGGGGTGAGGGAAACTGAAGCTTTCTTT CASSLWTGVRETEAFF
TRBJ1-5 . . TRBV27 TGTGCCAGCAGTCGGGACTTAGAACGCAATCAGCCCCAGCATTTT CASSRDLERNQPQHF
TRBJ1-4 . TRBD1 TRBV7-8 TGTGCCAGCAGAAGGGACAGTACAACTAATGAAAAACTGTTTTTT CASRRDSTTNEKLFF
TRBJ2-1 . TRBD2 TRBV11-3 TGTGCCAGCAGCTTAGGCCCTCTCCTCGGGGGGAATGAGCAGTTCTTC CASSLGPLLGGNEQFF
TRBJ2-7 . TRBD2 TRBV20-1 TGCAGTGCTAGTAAGCGGGGGGGCGGAAACGAGCAGTACTTC CSASKRGGGNEQYF
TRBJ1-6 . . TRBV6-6 TGTGCCAGTGACGGTAAAGGTACAGATAATTCACCCCTCCACTTT CASDGKGTDNSPLHF